The entry below describes one T cell receptor (beta chain). The antigen is not known. These data belong to a study of cytomegalovirus exposure and HLA in healthy donors. Study-wide results and limits: An ancestry cluster, one associated with Asian ancestry, reportedly showed fewer N-insertions than the roughly 670-donor mean in a later analysis. An analysis that came later showed most CMV-associated TCR beta chains appearing HLA-restricted.

The PCR was carried out with 60 Vbeta primers and 13 Jbeta primers. Here immunoSEQ multiplex PCR was the method, and the copy in TCRdb shows in-frame clones only, minus some. This table has about 160,000 clones, around 86% appearing once. Despite likely unrecorded immune exposures, the donors were nominally healthy at the time of sampling. CDR3 length: 17 amino acids. V lost 0 bases to trimming and J lost 2 bases; unmatched junction nucleotides: 9. Germline CDR1 is SGHNT and CDR2 is YYREEE (reference sequence). The sequenced material came from PBMCs. This rearrangement joins TRBV5-4 to TRBJ2-3, with TRBD2 identical over 7 bases. The source is a man aged 50 or older in good health and CMV-seropositive. The CDR3 reads CASSLGGASGNTDTQYF. The CDR3 nucleotides read TGTGCCAGCAGCTTGGGAGGGGCTAGCGGAAACACAGATACGCAGTATTTT.